This TCR beta chain was captured by sequencing in a study of chemoradiotherapy in HPV16-positive cancers. Study-wide points: During treatment, candidate HPV-specific clones and E7-related motifs expanded in tumor. For HPV16-positive patients, expanding HPV-responsive T cells associated with longer recurrence-free survival.

The germline V gene encodes CDR1 LGHNT and CDR2 FRNRAP. The CDR3 is made up of 18 amino acids. Losses at the gene ends were 6 bases for V and 8 bases for J; bases not matched to a gene: 22. For this clone: Its antigen is not identified.

The data were produced by immunoSEQ multiplex PCR, yet TCRdb's version contains in-frame clones alone and is incomplete. The table has some 14,000 clones, under 80% seen once; the top ten hold 1% to 1.5%. The V gene is TRBV12-5, the J gene TRBJ1-3; 7 nucleotides agree with TRBD1. Sampling was conducted from a patient who underwent chemoradiotherapy. The receptor was isolated from a human donor with HPV-associated anogenital cancer. CDR3 loop: CASGQGVASGTVRHTIYF. The CDR3 bases are TGTGCTAGTGGACAAGGCGTCGCCTCCGGGACAGTAAGACACACCATATATTTT. The full variable domain, its missing parts supplied by reference TRBV12-5 and TRBJ1-3, is DARVTQTPRHKVTEMGQEVTMRCQPILGHNTVFWYRQTMMQGLELLAYFRNRAPLDDSGMPKDRFSAEMPDATLATLKIQPSEPRDSAVYFCASGQGVASGTVRHTIYFGEGSWLTVV.